The clone carrying this T cell receptor beta chain has a handful of counts. The antigen is unknown. The data belong to a study of cytomegalovirus exposure and HLA in healthy donors. General study findings and limits: Upon later analysis, TCR association rates were observed to vary by HLA locus, being highest for DRB1 and lowest for HLA-C. A later analysis found that most CMV-associated TCR beta chains appeared HLA-restricted. Most subjects had HLA-A and HLA-B alleles reportedly predicted accurately by TCR beta sequences. Most of the TCR beta V segments (in an earlier analysis) were productive either about 87% or about 30% of the time.

13 Jbeta primers and 60 Vbeta primers were used for the PCR. Method: immunoSEQ multiplex PCR; TCRdb's copy keeps in-frame clones and lacks some. The sample holds approximately 100,000 clones; around 67% are singletons and the top ten take about 2.3%. This TCR derives from a human donor in good health. The specimen sequenced was PBMCs.

The CDR3 bases are TGTGCCAGCAGTTACTCGAGGGGAGGGGGGGCCACTGAAGCTTTCTTT. It encodes CASSYSRGGGATEAFF. The V call is TRBV6-5, the J call TRBJ1-1; perhaps TRBD1 as D (6 bases). V was clipped by 0 bases and J by 4 bases, with 15 bases between them. This CDR3 region has 16 residues. Germline-derived CDR1 and CDR2 are MNHEY and SVGAGI.